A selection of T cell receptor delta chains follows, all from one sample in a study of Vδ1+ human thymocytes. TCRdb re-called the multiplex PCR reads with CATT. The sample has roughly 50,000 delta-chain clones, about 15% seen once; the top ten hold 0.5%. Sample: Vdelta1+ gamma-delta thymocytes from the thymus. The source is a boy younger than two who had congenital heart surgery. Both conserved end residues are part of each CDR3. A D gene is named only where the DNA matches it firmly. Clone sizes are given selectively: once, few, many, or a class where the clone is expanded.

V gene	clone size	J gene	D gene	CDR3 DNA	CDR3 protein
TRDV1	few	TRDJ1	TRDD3	TGTGCTCTTGGGGACCAAGCACTTCCAACGTACTGGGGGATACAACGTAAACTCATCTTT	CALGDQALPTYWGIQRKLIF
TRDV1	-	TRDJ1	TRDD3	TGTGCTCTTGGGGAAACTGAATGGCGGGGGATAAGCATTGAGTACACCGATAAACTCATCTTT	CALGETEWRGISIEYTDKLIF
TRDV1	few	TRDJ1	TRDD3	TGTGCTCTTGGGGAATCCCTACTGTACTGGGGGATACAAGACGATAAACTCATCTTT	CALGESLLYWGIQDDKLIF
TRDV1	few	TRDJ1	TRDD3	TGTGCTCTTGGGGAAAGGGTAGGTATTCTGGGGGATACGTACACCGATAAACTCATCTTT	CALGERVGILGDTYTDKLIF
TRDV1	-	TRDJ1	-	TGTGCTCTTGGGCCCCCTTCCGAGGGGAGATACGCCGATAAACTCATCTTT	CALGPPSEGRYADKLIF
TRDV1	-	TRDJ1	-	TGTGCTCTTGGGGAACCCGTCCTACTTCCAGGGGACCTCGGTTATGTGTACACCGATAAACTCATCTTT	CALGEPVLLPGDLGYVYTDKLIF
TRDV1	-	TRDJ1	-	TGTGCTCTACACCTACCCCTATTTGCGAAAGCCGACACCGATAAACTCATCTTT	CALHLPLFAKADTDKLIF
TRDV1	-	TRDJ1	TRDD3	TGTGCTCTTGGGGAACTACTCGTACTGGGGGATACCGATAAACTCATCTTT	CALGELLVLGDTDKLIF
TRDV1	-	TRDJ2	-	TGTGCTCTTGGCAGTAAGGATTTGACAGCACAACTCTTCTTT	CALGSKDLTAQLFF
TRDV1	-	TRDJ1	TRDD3	TGTGCTCTTGGGGAACACCGACCCAAATGTACTGGGGGATTATACACCGATAAACTCATCTTT	CALGEHRPKCTGGLYTDKLIF
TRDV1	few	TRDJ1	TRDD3	TGTGCTCTTGGGGAAGACTTTCCTAAGTACTGGGGGATACCGGCCGATAAACTCATCTTT	CALGEDFPKYWGIPADKLIF
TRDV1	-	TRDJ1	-	TGTGCTCTTGGGGAAGTCCTACGGAGGCGCCTAGGGGCAACTACCGATAAACTCATCTTT	CALGEVLRRRLGATTDKLIF
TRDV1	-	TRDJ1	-	TGTGCTCTTGGGGATGCTTTCACCGATAAACTCATCTTT	CALGDAFTDKLIF
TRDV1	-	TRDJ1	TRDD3	TGTGCTCTTGGGGAACTTTTCTCCCCATGCGACCTTTCTGTACTGGGGATACGGGCGGATAAACTCATCTTT	CALGELFSPCDLSVLGIRADKLIF
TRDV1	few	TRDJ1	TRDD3	TGTGCTCTTGGGGAAGTGCGGCCCGCCCTACTGGGGGATTTGGTCTTGACCGATAAACTCATCTTT	CALGEVRPALLGDLVLTDKLIF
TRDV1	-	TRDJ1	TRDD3	TGTGCTCTTGGGGAACTGATCACTGGGGGATACACCGATAAACTCATCTTT	CALGELITGGYTDKLIF
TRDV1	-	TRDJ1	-	TGTGCTCTTGGGGCGGACTTCGAGTACACCGATAAACTCATCTTT	CALGADFEYTDKLIF
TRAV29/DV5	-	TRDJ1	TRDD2	TGTGCAGCAAGCTGGGCCCTTTTCCTACTCCACCACAAGGGACTACGCGCCGATAAACTCATCTTT	CAASWALFLLHHKGLRADKLIF
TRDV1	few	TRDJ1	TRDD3	TGTGCTCTTGGGGATTGGTCCTATAGGGGGATACGTGAAACCGATAAACTCATCTTT	CALGDWSYRGIRETDKLIF
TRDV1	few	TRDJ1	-	TGTGCTCTTGGGGGACCTCGGCCACTGCACTACACCGATAAACTCATCTTT	CALGGPRPLHYTDKLIF
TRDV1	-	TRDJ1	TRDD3	TGTGCTCTTGGGGAACCCGCTACAGGGGGATGTGAAGAGAAACTCATCTTT	CALGEPATGGCEEKLIF
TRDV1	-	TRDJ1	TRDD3	TGTGCTCTTGGGGAACTAGTCAAGACCTGGGGGATAGATAAACTCATCTTT	CALGELVKTWGIDKLIF
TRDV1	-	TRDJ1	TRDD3	TGTGCTCTTGGGGAACGTCCGCCGGCCTCCGTACTGGGGGCGTACACCGATAAACTCATCTTT	CALGERPPASVLGAYTDKLIF
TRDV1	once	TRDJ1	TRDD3	TGTGCTCTTCCTAAAGCCACCGCGGGGATACGAGGTAGCGATAAACTCATCTTT	CALPKATAGIRGSDKLIF
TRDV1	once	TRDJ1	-	TGTGCTCTTGGGTATCTTCGAATGGGGGTTATGTACACCGATAAACTCATCTTT	CALGYLRMGVMYTDKLIF
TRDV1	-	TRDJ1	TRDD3	TGTGCTCTTGGGGAGGGGGTACTGGGGGATAAGTGGGGGTACACCGATAAACTCATCTTT	CALGEGVLGDKWGYTDKLIF
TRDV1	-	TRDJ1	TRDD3	TGTGCTCTTGGGGAAAGGTCCAACTACCCGTACTGGGGGATACGCGGTCGATACACCGATAAACTCATCTTT	CALGERSNYPYWGIRGRYTDKLIF
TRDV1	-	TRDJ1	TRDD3	TGTGCTCTTGGGGATCCCCACTGGGGGATAGGGGATAAACTCATCTTT	CALGDPHWGIGDKLIF
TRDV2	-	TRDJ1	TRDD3	TGTTCCTGTGACACCGGGGATACAGGGGTGTACACCGATAAACTCATCTTT	CSCDTGDTGVYTDKLIF
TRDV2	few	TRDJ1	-	TGTGCCTGTGACGAGTGGGGGCTTACGCCCTACACCGATAAACTTATCTTT	CACDEWGLTPYTDKLIF
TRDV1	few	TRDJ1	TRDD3	TGTGCTCTTGGAGTGGAGGGCTCTGGGGGATTGGGAGAAGATAAACTCATCTTT	CALGVEGSGGLGEDKLIF
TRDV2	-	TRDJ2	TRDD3	TGCGCCTGTGACACTCTAGGTGGGGGATACGCAATGACAGCACAACTCTTCTTT	CACDTLGGGYAMTAQLFF
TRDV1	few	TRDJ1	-	TGTGCTCTTGGGGACGACGTGTCGTTACGTACTGGGTCGAAACTCATCTTT	CALGDDVSLRTGSKLIF
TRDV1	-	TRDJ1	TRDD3	TGTGCTCTTGGGCCTACCCCCGGCCCTTACCGCGGACTGGGGGATTTGAGGACCGATAAACTCATCTTT	CALGPTPGPYRGLGDLRTDKLIF
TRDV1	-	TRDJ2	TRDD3	TGTGCTCTTGGGGAAATACCCAGGAGAGTGGACTGGGGGATCCCCACTTTGACAGCACAACTCTTCTTT	CALGEIPRRVDWGIPTLTAQLFF